This TCR beta chain was found in a study of blood T cell repertoires in COVID-19. Study context: COVID-19 samples from acute and convalescent phases originated in the United States, Italy and Spain. In each case, the material was cDNA or gDNA derived from T cells, B-cell-depleted T cells, or PBMCs.

In Seattle, patients joined the study during active infection and were tracked longitudinally. Unmatched junction bases numbered 3, after V lost 1 base and J lost 3 bases. Germline V gene sequence: CDR1 SGDLS, CDR2 YYNGEE. The CDR3 consists of 15 residues. This clone was picked up one time. Original handling: Cell counts per sample came from amplifying reference gene primers. Repertoires were generated with immunoSEQ multiplex PCR, while TCRdb's copy carries only in-frame clones and drops some. That table supplies the V and J calls and clone size; D and trimming were determined from the DNA. This table has hundreds of thousands of clones, under 85% appearing once.

V is TRBV9 and J is TRBJ2-1; 8 nucleotides match TRBD2. Input material: peripheral blood. This TCR was recovered from a woman in her thirties with COVID-19, enrolled during active disease. Here the CDR3 DNA reads TGTGCCAGCAGCGTATACAGCGGGAGCTACAATGAGCAGTTCTTC. Its protein product is CASSVYSGSYNEQFF.